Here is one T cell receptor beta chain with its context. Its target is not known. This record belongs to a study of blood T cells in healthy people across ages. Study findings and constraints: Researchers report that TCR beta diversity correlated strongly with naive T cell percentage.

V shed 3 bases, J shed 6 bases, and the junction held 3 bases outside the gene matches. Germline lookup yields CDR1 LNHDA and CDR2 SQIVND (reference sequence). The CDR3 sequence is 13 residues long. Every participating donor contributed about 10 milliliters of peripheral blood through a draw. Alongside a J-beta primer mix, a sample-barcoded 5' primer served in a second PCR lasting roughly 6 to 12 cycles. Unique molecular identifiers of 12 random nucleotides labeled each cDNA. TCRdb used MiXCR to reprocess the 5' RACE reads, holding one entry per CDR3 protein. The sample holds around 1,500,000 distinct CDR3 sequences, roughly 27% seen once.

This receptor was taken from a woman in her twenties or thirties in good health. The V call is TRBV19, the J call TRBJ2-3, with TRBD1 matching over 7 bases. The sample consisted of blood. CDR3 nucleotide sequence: TGTGCCAGTAGTATGACAGGGCTTGATACGCAGTATTTT. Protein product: CASSMTGLDTQYF. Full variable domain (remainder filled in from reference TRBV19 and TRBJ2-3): DGGITQSPKYLFRKEGQNVTLSCEQNLNHDAMYWYRQDPGQGLRLIYYSQIVNDFQKGDIAEGYSVSREKKESFPLTVTSAQKNPTAFYLCASSMTGLDTQYFGPGTRLTVL.